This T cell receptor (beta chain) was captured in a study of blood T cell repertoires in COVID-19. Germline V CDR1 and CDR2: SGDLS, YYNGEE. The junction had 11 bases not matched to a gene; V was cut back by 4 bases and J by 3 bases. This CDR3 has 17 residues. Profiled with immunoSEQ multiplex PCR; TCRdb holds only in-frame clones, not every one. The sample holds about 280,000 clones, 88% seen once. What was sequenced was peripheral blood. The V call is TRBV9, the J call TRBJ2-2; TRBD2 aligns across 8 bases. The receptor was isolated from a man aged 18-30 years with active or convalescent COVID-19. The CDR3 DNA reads TGTGCCAGCAGCCCGGGGGGGGTTGGACATTACACCGGGGAGCTGTTTTTT. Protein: CASSPGGVGHYTGELFF.